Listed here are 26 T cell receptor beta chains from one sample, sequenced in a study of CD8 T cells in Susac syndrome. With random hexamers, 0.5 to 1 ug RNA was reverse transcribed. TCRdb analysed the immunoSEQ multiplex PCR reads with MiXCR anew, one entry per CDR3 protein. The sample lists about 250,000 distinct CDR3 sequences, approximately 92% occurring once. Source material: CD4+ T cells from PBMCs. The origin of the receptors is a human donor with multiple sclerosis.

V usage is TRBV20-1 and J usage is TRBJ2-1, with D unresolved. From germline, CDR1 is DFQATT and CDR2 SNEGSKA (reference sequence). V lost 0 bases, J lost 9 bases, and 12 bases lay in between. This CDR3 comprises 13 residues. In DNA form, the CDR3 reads TGCAGTGCTAGAGATCTTCCCGTATCTGAGCAGTTCTTC. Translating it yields CSARDLPVSEQFF.

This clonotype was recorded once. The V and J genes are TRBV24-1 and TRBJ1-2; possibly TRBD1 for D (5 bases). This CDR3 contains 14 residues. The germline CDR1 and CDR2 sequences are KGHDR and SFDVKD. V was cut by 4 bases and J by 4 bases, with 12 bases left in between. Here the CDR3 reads CATSDPDGTYGYTF. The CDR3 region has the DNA TGTGCCACCAGTGACCCTGACGGGACCTATGGCTACACCTTC.

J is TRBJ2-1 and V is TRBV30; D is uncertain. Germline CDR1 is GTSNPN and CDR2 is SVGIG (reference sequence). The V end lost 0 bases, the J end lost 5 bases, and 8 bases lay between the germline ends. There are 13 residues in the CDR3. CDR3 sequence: CAWSVRTDNEQFF. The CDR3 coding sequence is TGTGCCTGGAGTGTAAGGACGGACAATGAGCAGTTCTTC.

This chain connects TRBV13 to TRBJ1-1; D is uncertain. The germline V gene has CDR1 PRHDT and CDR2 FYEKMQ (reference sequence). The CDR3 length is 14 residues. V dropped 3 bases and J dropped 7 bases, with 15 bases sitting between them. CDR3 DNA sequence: TGTGCCAGCAGCTTCCTTAAGATTCGCGGTGAAGCTTTCTTT. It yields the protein CASSFLKIRGEAFF.

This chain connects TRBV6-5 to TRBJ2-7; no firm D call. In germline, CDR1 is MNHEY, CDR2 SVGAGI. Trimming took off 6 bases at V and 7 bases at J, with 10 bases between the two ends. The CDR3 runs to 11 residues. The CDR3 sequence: CASRTQVEQYF. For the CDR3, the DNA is TGTGCCAGCAGAACCCAGGTAGAGCAGTACTTC.

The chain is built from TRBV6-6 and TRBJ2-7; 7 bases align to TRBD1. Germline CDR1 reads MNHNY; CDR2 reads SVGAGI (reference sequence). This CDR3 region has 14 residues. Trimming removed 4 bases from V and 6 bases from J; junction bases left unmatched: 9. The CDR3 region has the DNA TGTGCCAGCAGTTTCAAGGACAGGCCCAGCGAGCAGTACTTC. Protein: CASSFKDRPSEQYF.

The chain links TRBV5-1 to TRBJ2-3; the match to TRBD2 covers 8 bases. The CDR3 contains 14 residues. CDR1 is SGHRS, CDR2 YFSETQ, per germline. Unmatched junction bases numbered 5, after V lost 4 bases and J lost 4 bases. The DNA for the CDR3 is TGCGCCAGCAGCCGGCGGGGGGCCGCAGATACGCAGTATTTT. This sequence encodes CASSRRGAADTQYF.

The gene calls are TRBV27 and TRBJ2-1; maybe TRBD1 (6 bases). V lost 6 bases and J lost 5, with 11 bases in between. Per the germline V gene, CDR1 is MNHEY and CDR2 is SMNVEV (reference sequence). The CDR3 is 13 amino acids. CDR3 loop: CASRNQGNNEQFF. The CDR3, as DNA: TGTGCCAGCAGGAATCAGGGGAACAATGAGCAGTTCTTC.

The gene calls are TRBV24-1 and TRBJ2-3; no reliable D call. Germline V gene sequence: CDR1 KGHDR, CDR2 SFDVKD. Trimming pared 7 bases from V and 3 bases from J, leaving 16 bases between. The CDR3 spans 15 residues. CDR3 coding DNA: TGTGCCACCAGGGATAGCAGACCAGATACAGATACGCAGTATTTT. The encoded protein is CATRDSRPDTDTQYF.

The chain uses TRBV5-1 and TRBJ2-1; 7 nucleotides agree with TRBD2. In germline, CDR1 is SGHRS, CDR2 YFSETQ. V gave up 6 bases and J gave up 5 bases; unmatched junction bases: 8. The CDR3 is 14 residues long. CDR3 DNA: TGCGCCAGCAAGGTGGGAGGGACGGACAATGAGCAGTTCTTC. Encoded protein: CASKVGGTDNEQFF.

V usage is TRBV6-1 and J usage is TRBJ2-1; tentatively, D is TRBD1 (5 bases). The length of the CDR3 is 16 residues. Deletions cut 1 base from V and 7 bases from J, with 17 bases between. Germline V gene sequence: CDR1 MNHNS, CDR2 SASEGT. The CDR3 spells CASSEGGFQGMNEQFF. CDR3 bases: TGTGCCAGCAGTGAAGGTGGGTTCCAGGGAATGAATGAGCAGTTCTTC.

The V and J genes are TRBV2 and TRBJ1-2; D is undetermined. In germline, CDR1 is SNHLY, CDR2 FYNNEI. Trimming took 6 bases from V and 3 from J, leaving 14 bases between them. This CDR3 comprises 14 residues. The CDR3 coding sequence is TGTGCCAGCAGCCCCGGCAGGTTAGACTATGGCTACACCTTC. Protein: CASSPGRLDYGYTF.

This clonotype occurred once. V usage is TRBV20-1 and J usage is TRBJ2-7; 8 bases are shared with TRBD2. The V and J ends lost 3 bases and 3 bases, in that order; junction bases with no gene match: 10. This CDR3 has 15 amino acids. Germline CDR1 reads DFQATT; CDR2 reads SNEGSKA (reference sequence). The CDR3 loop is CSASSEAGAYYEQYF. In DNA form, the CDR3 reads TGCAGTGCTAGCAGCGAAGCGGGGGCCTACTACGAGCAGTACTTC.

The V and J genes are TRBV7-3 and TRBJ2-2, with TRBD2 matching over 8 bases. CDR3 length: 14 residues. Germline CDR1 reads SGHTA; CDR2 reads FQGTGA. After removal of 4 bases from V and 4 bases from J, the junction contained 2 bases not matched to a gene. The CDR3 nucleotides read TGTGCCAGCAGCTCGGGGGGGTTCACCGGGGAGCTGTTTTTT. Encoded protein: CASSSGGFTGELFF. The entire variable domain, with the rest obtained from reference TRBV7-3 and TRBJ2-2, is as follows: GAGVSQTPSNKVTEKGKYVELRCDPISGHTALYWYRQSLGQGPEFLIYFQGTGAADDSGLPNDRFFAVRPEGSVSTLKIQRTERGDSAVYLCASSSGGFTGELFFGEGSRLTVL.

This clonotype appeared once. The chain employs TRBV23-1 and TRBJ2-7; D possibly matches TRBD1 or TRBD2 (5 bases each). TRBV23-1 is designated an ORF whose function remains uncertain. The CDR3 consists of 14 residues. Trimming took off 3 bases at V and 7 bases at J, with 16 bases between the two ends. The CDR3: CASSHYGTCFEQYV. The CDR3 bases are TGCGCCAGCAGTCACTACGGGACCTGCTTTGAGCAGTACGTC.

The CDR3 is CASSPSGSVEETQYF. The CDR3 region has the DNA TGTGCCAGCAGCCCTAGCGGGTCAGTCGAAGAGACCCAGTACTTC. The rearrangement uses TRBV7-9 and TRBJ2-5, with TRBD2 matching over 8 bases. Germline V gives CDR1 SEHNR, CDR2 FQNEAQ (reference sequence). Trimming took 5 bases from V and 3 from J; bases not matched to a gene: 8. The CDR3 is 15 amino acids.

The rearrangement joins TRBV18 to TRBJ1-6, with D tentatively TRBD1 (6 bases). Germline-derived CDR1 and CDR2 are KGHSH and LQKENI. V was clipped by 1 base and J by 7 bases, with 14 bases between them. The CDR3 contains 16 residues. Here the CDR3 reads CASSPRPDSANSPLHF. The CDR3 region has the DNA TGTGCCAGCTCACCACGGCCGGACAGTGCGAATTCACCCCTCCACTTT.

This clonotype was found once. The CDR3 loop is CAKSGTGNQPQHF. As DNA, the CDR3 is TGTGCCAAATCCGGGACAGGGAATCAGCCCCAGCATTTT. The chain carries TRBV2 and TRBJ1-5; 9 bases map to TRBD1. Germline loops: CDR1 SNHLY, CDR2 FYNNEI. The CDR3 runs 13 residues. J gave up 4 bases and V 10 bases, and 5 bases lay outside the gene matches.

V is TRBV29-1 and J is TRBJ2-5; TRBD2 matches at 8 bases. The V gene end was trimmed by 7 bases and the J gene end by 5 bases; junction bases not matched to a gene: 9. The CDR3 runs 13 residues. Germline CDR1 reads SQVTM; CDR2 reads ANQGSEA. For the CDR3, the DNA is TGCAGCGGCGGGGGGTCGCTTGTGGAGACCCAGTACTTC. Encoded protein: CSGGGSLVETQYF.

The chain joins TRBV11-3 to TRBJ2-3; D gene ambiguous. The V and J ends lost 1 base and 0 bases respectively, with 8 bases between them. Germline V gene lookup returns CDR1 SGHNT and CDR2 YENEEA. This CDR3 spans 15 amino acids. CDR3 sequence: CASSLVAASTDTQYF. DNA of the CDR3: TGTGCCAGCAGCTTAGTGGCAGCTAGCACAGATACGCAGTATTTT.

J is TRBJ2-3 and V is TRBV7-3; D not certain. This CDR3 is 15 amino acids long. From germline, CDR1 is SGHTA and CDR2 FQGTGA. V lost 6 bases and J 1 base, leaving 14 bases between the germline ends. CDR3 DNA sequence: TGTGCCAGCAGTAAAGGTACAATGGGCACAGATACGCAGTATTTT. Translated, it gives CASSKGTMGTDTQYF.

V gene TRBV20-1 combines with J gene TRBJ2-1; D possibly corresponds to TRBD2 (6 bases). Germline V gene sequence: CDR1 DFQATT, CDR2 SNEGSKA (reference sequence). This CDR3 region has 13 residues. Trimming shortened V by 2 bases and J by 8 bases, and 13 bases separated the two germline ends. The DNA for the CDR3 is TGCAGTGCTAGATTGGGGCTAGCGTATGAGCAGTTCTTC. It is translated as CSARLGLAYEQFF.

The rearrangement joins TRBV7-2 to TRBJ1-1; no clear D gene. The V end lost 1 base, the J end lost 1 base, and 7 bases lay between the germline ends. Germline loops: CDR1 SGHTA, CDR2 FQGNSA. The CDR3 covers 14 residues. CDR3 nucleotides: TGTGCCAGCAGCTTAGAGGTCGCGAACACTGAAGCTTTCTTT. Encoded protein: CASSLEVANTEAFF.

DNA for the CDR3: TGTGCCAGTAGTGTACTGACAGAGAACTATGGCTACACCTTC. Amino acid sequence: CASSVLTENYGYTF. V is TRBV19 and J is TRBJ1-2; a possible D gene is TRBD1 (5 bases). Germline V gene lookup returns CDR1 LNHDA and CDR2 SQIVND (reference sequence). This CDR3 is 14 amino acids long. V lost 5 bases and J 2 bases, leaving 12 bases between the germline ends.

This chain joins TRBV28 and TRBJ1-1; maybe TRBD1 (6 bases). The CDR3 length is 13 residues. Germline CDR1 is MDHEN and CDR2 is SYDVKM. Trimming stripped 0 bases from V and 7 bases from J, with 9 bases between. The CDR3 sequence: CASSLWGADEAFF. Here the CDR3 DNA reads TGTGCCAGCAGTTTATGGGGGGCCGATGAAGCTTTCTTT.

CDR3 DNA: TGCAGCGTTGGCCCCTCCTCTGGGGCCAACGTCCTGACTTTC. Its protein product is CSVGPSSGANVLTF. J is TRBJ2-6 and V is TRBV29-1; no firm D call. CDR1 SQVTM and CDR2 ANQGSEA come from the germline V gene. Between the trimmed V and J ends, which lost 4 bases and 0 bases, there was a span of 7 bases. CDR3 length equals 14 residues.